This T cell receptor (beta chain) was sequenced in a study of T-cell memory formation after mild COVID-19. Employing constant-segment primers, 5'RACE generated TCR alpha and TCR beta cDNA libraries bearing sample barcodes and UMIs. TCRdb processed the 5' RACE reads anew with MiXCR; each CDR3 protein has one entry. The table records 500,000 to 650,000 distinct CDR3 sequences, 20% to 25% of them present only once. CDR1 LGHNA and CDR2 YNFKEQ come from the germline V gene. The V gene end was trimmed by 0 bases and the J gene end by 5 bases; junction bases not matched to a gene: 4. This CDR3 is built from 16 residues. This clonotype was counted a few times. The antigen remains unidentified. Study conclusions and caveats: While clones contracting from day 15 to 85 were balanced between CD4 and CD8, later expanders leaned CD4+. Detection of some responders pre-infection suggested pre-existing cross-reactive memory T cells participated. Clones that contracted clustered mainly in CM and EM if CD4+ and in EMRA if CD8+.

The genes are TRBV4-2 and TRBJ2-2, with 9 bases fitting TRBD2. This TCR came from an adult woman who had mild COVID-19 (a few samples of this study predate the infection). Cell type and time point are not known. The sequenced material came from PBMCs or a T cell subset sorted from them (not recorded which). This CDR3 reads CASSQDSGRRTGELFF. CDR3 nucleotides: TGTGCCAGCAGCCAAGATAGCGGGAGACGGACCGGGGAGCTGTTTTTT.